These 8 T cell receptor beta chains share one sample of origin, sequenced in a study of blood T cell repertoires in COVID-19. Assay: immunoSEQ multiplex PCR; the TCRdb copy retains only in-frame clones and omits some. Of about 160,000 clones in the sample, approximately 80% were seen once. The sequenced material came from peripheral blood. The receptors stem from a woman between 35 and 50 years old with COVID-19, enrolled during active disease.

The chain is built from TRBV5-6 and TRBJ1-1, with D tentatively TRBD1 (5 bases). The CDR3 has 16 amino acids. The V gene's germline CDR1 is SGHDT and CDR2 YYEEEE. V dropped 1 base and J dropped 2 bases, with 15 bases sitting between them. The CDR3: CASSLTAGGPNTEAFF. As DNA, the CDR3 is TGTGCCAGCAGCTTGACGGCCGGGGGACCCAACACTGAAGCTTTCTTT.

This chain connects TRBV5-1 to TRBJ2-7, with D maybe TRBD2 (6 bases). CDR3 length: 14 amino acids. Germline CDR1 is SGHRS and CDR2 is YFSETQ. The V end was cut by 2 bases, the J end by 0 bases, with 9 bases between. CDR3 residues: CASSLQTSSYEQYF. The CDR3 nucleotides read TGCGCCAGCAGCTTACAGACTAGCTCCTACGAGCAGTACTTC.

V gene TRBV9 combines with J gene TRBJ1-1; possible D gene TRBD1, 5 bases. The length of the CDR3 is 14 residues. V was clipped by 2 bases and J by 7 bases, with 15 bases between them. The germline CDR1 and CDR2 sequences are SGDLS and YYNGEE. The CDR3 here is CASSVSAGRGEAFF. The CDR3 coding sequence is TGTGCCAGCAGCGTCTCGGCAGGGAGGGGTGAAGCTTTCTTT.

The V and J genes are TRBV11-2 and TRBJ2-2; D is ambiguous. Deletions cut 3 bases from V and 5 bases from J, with 10 bases between. Germline V gene lookup returns CDR1 SGHAT and CDR2 FQNNGV. The CDR3 has 14 residues. The CDR3 reads CASSFRSGTGELFF. CDR3 in DNA: TGTGCCAGCAGCTTTCGGTCCGGTACCGGGGAGCTGTTTTTT.

This chain connects TRBV5-4 to TRBJ2-3; 9 bases align to TRBD2. The CDR3 is 16 amino acids. Germline CDR1 reads SGHNT; CDR2 reads YYREEE (reference sequence). Trimming at V came to 6 bases and at J to 0 bases, leaving 8 bases not matched to a gene. DNA for the CDR3: TGTGCCAGCAACAAAGGACTAGCGACAAGCACAGATACGCAGTATTTT. It specifies CASNKGLATSTDTQYF. Looking up the rest from reference TRBV5-4 and TRBJ2-3 gives the full variable domain: ETGVTQSPTHLIKTRGQQVTLRCSSQSGHNTVSWYQQALGQGPQFIFQYYREEENGRGNFPPRFSGLQFPNYSSELNVNALELDDSALYLCASNKGLATSTDTQYFGPGTRLTVL.

The chain uses TRBV13 and TRBJ2-1, with TRBD2 matching over 12 bases. The CDR3 loop spans 15 amino acids. Looked up from germline, CDR1 is PRHDT and CDR2 is FYEKMQ (reference sequence). V shed 5 bases and J 9 bases; nucleotides not matched to a gene: 8. The CDR3 loop is CASSTWTSGVSEQFF. As DNA, the CDR3 is TGTGCCAGCAGCACGTGGACTAGCGGGGTATCTGAGCAGTTCTTC.

The rearrangement links TRBV7-3 to TRBJ2-1; D possibly corresponds to TRBD1 (6 bases). The CDR3 has 13 amino acids. V was pared by 2 bases and J by 6 bases, with 8 bases between. Germline-derived CDR1 and CDR2 are SGHTA and FQGTGA. CDR3 coding DNA: TGTGCCAGCAGCTTAGGACAGCCCAATGAGCAGTTCTTC. Translated, it gives CASSLGQPNEQFF.

V and J are TRBV5-1 and TRBJ2-7; maybe TRBD1 (5 bases). Trimming took off 1 base at V and 6 bases at J, with 5 bases between the two ends. Germline loops: CDR1 SGHRS, CDR2 YFSETQ. The CDR3 has 11 residues. CDR3 nucleotides: TGCGCCAGCAGCTTGCAGGGCGAGCAGTACTTC. Amino acid sequence: CASSLQGEQYF.